This T cell receptor beta chain was captured by sequencing in a study of shared clonotypes between healthy human individuals. Regarding the study as a whole: Sequencing depth was expected to affect clonotype sharing among donors. Several donors showed sharing of 4.5% to 5% of naive CD4 clonotypes. Naive subsets, compared against memory subsets, generally had larger estimated richness values.

Naive CD8 cells lacked CD45RO and underwent positive selection for CCR7, leaving out terminally differentiated effector memory CD45RA+ cells. Only Caucasian adults living in Nashville, Tennessee served as donors. TCRdb's copy holds only in-frame clones and misses some; the assay was immunoSEQ multiplex PCR. The sample carries about 2.1 million clones, just over 90% recorded once. Comments on this clone: Its antigen is currently unknown.

V lost 6 bases and J 3 bases, leaving 12 bases between the germline ends. The V gene's germline CDR1 is MNHEY and CDR2 SMNVEV (reference sequence). The CDR3 runs 13 residues. This chain links TRBV27 with TRBJ2-7; a weak D match, TRBD2 (7 bases). The source material was naive CD8+ T cells from PBMCs. This clonotype was sampled from a man younger than 35 in good health. Some clones in this sample may be carry-over from other donors' samples. The CDR3 is CASRRGGVYEQYF. As DNA, the CDR3 is TGTGCCAGCAGAAGGGGGGGGGTCTACGAGCAGTACTTC.